This T cell receptor beta chain was sequenced in a study of T cell repertoires in cytomegalovirus infection. Turning to the study itself: In public TCR beta signatures, there were indications of both CMV infection and matching HLA type. Study-level findings and limits: Summed public TCR beta family frequency identified CMV carriers bearing the relevant HLA. Ex vivo, HLA-C-restricted CMV-specific TCR beta clonotypes prevailed over the rest of the response.

Germline V CDR1 and CDR2: SGHVS, FNYEAQ. Losses at the gene ends were 1 base for V and 2 bases for J; bases not matched to a gene: 5. This CDR3 spans 15 amino acids. TCRdb recomputed calls from the reads with MiXCR, one row per CDR3 protein. The sample holds 200,000 to 300,000 distinct CDR3 sequences; approximately 13% are singletons and the top ten take 1.5% to 2%. This clonotype came up many times. What it recognizes is unknown. The TCR comes from a human donor in good health (CMV status not recorded). Some clones in this sample may be carry-over from other donors' samples. The genes are TRBV7-6 and TRBJ2-7, with TRBD1 matching over 7 bases. Sample: PBMCs. The CDR3 bases are TGTGCCAGCAGCTTAGGGGCAGGGGGTCCCTACGAGCAGTACTTC. Translating it yields CASSLGAGGPYEQYF.